Listed here are 23 T cell receptor beta chains from one sample, sequenced in a study of blood T cell repertoires in COVID-19. Here immunoSEQ multiplex PCR was the method, and the copy in TCRdb shows in-frame clones only, minus some. This repertoire shows over 200,000 clones, around nine tenths found once; its top ten account for less than 3%. Sequencing was carried out using peripheral blood. The receptors were gathered from a woman aged 60-75 years with acute or convalescent COVID-19.

This clone was counted only a few times. The chain recombines TRBV10-3 with TRBJ1-5; D uncertain. V dropped 2 bases and J dropped 2 bases, with 10 bases sitting between them. The CDR3 loop spans 15 amino acids. The germline gives CDR1 ENHRY, CDR2 SYGVKD. The CDR3 coding sequence is TGTGCCATCAGTGAGGACGGGGTTCGCAATCAGCCCCAGCATTTT. Residues: CAISEDGVRNQPQHF.

The chain links TRBV18 to TRBJ1-4; 9 nucleotides line up with TRBD1. The CDR3 runs to 17 residues. Germline V gives CDR1 KGHSH, CDR2 LQKENI. With V trimmed by 1 base and J by 3 bases, 6 bases remained unmatched. The CDR3 DNA sequence: TGTGCCAGCTCACCACGGGGACAGGGAGGGGCTAATGAAAAACTGTTTTTT. Its translation: CASSPRGQGGANEKLFF. The whole variable domain, filled in from reference TRBV18 and TRBJ1-4, reads NAGVMQNPRHLVRRRGQEARLRCSPMKGHSHVYWYRQLPEEGLKFMVYLQKENIIDESGMPKERFSAEFPKEGPSILRIQQVVRGDSAAYFCASSPRGQGGANEKLFFGSGTQLSVL.

The chain employs TRBV6-5 and TRBJ2-7; D perhaps matches TRBD2 (5 bases). The CDR3 is 12 residues long. In germline, CDR1 is MNHEY, CDR2 SVGAGI. V dropped 8 bases and J dropped 3 bases, with 11 bases sitting between them. CDR3 amino acids: CASAGGFYEQYF. The CDR3 DNA reads TGTGCCAGCGCGGGCGGCTTCTACGAGCAGTACTTC.

V usage is TRBV5-4 and J usage is TRBJ2-7, with D tentatively TRBD1 (6 bases). CDR1 is SGHNT and CDR2 is YYREEE in the germline V gene (reference sequence). V lost 4 bases and J lost 3, with 8 bases in between. The CDR3 length is 12 residues. This CDR3 is CASSTDSYEQYF. The CDR3 nucleotides are TGTGCCAGCAGCACGGACAGCTACGAGCAGTACTTC.

This chain uses TRBV7-8 with TRBJ1-3, with D uncertain. CDR3 length equals 15 residues. V lost 1 base and J 3 bases, leaving 10 bases between the germline ends. Looked up from germline, CDR1 is SGHVS and CDR2 is FQNEAQ. CDR3 protein: CASSLDGQFGNTIYF. In DNA, the CDR3 is TGTGCCAGCAGCTTAGATGGGCAGTTTGGAAACACCATATATTTT.

The chain joins TRBV6-5 to TRBJ1-2, with 8 bases identical to TRBD1. CDR1 and CDR2 from the germline V gene are MNHEY and SVGAGI. With V trimmed by 5 bases and J by 4 bases, 6 bases remained unmatched. The CDR3 has 14 amino acids. The DNA for the CDR3 is TGTGCCAGCAGTACCGGACAGGGAAGCTATGGCTACACCTTC. Residues: CASSTGQGSYGYTF.

The chain has TRBV7-9 and TRBJ2-5, with TRBD1 matching 10 bases. After removal of 5 bases from V and 4 bases from J, the junction contained 7 bases not matched to a gene. CDR3 length: 15 amino acids. Germline V gives CDR1 SEHNR, CDR2 FQNEAQ (reference sequence). This chain's CDR3 is CASSLLTGGLETQYF. Here the CDR3 DNA reads TGTGCCAGCAGCCTCCTGACAGGGGGCTTAGAGACCCAGTACTTC.

The chain recombines TRBV6-2 or TRBV6-3 with TRBJ2-5; D is perhaps TRBD2 (7 bases). This CDR3 region has 16 residues. Germline values: CDR1 MNHEY, CDR2 SVGEGT. V lost 5 bases and J 5 bases, leaving 21 bases between the germline ends. DNA of the CDR3: TGTGCCAGCAGTCACACTTTAGGGGGAGGGCCGGAGACCCAGTACTTC. Translating it yields CASSHTLGGGPETQYF.

The chain joins TRBV3-1 (or the pseudogene TRBV3-2) to TRBJ1-4; D is unclear. With 3 bases removed from V and 4 bases from J, the gap between germline ends came to 18 bases. The CDR3 length is 17 residues. Germline CDR1 LGHDT, CDR2 YNNKEL (reference sequence). CDR3 loop: CASSHTDSKRGNEKLFF. The CDR3 nucleotides read TGTGCCAGCAGCCATACGGACTCCAAGCGGGGTAATGAAAAACTGTTTTTT.

This chain joins TRBV18 and TRBJ2-7; the match to TRBD1 covers 10 bases. This CDR3 has 16 amino acids. J was trimmed by 4 bases and V by 4 bases; bases with no gene match: 10. The germline gives CDR1 KGHSH, CDR2 LQKENI. In DNA, the CDR3 is TGTGCCAGCTCACTCTCCGGGACAGGGGTTTTGTACGAGCAGTACTTC. Encoded protein: CASSLSGTGVLYEQYF.

This clone was seen a handful of times. The chain uses TRBV2 and TRBJ1-5; maybe TRBD1 (5 bases). The CDR3 has 14 residues. Per germline, CDR1 SNHLY and CDR2 FYNNEI. With 4 bases removed from V and 2 bases from J, the gap between germline ends came to 9 bases. Here the CDR3 DNA reads TGTGCCAGCAGTGTTCAGGGTCGCAATCAGCCCCAGCATTTT. Protein product: CASSVQGRNQPQHF.

V and J are TRBV5-1 and TRBJ2-2; D is ambiguous. V shed 1 base and J shed 6 bases, with 7 bases lying between them. This CDR3 has 13 amino acids. Per the germline V gene, CDR1 is SGHRS and CDR2 is YFSETQ. This chain's CDR3 is CASSLYGPGELFF. CDR3 bases: TGCGCCAGCAGCTTGTACGGTCCCGGGGAGCTGTTTTTT. Full variable domain (missing parts from reference TRBV5-1 and TRBJ2-2): KAGVTQTPRYLIKTRGQQVTLSCSPISGHRSVSWYQQTPGQGLQFLFEYFSETQRNKGNFPGRFSGRQFSNSRSEMNVSTLELGDSALYLCASSLYGPGELFFGEGSRLTVL.

The chain recombines TRBV6-4 with TRBJ2-1; maybe TRBD2 (6 bases). Trimming took off 0 bases at V and 5 bases at J, with 8 bases between the two ends. This CDR3 has 14 residues. Germline V gene lookup returns CDR1 MRHNA and CDR2 SNTAGT. CDR3 nucleotide sequence: TGTGCCAGCAGTGACTCGGGACTTAACAATGAGCAGTTCTTC. Protein: CASSDSGLNNEQFF.

This chain joins TRBV27 and TRBJ1-1; TRBD1 is a possible D gene (6 bases). The V end was cut by 5 bases, the J end by 8 bases, with 18 bases between. Germline V gene data show CDR1 as MNHEY and CDR2 as SMNVEV (reference sequence). This CDR3 has 14 residues. CDR3 in DNA: TGTGCCAGCAGTGATTTTCAGGGGACCCGCGAAGCTTTCTTT. Encoded protein: CASSDFQGTREAFF.

V is TRBV6-5 and J is TRBJ2-1; possibly TRBD1 for D (6 bases). The CDR3 is 15 amino acids. The germline V gene encodes CDR1 MNHEY and CDR2 SVGAGI. Trimming left V 4 bases short and J 2 bases short, with 12 bases between. Here the CDR3 reads CASSSTGTTYNEQFF. The CDR3 nucleotides read TGTGCCAGCAGTTCGACCGGGACAACCTACAATGAGCAGTTCTTC.

V gene TRBV9 combines with J gene TRBJ1-1, with 7 nucleotides matching TRBD1. The CDR3 has 14 residues. Germline assignment: CDR1 SGDLS and CDR2 YYNGEE. With V trimmed by 0 bases and J by 5 bases, 4 bases remained unmatched. DNA for the CDR3: TGTGCCAGCAGCGTAGGGGACAGTAGGACTGAAGCTTTCTTT. Amino acids: CASSVGDSRTEAFF.

The CDR3 sequence: CASSRPGVNTEAFF. The CDR3 DNA reads TGTGCCAGCAGCCGGCCCGGGGTAAACACTGAAGCTTTCTTT. The chain links TRBV28 to TRBJ1-1; D is ambiguous. The CDR3 has 14 amino acids. Germline V gene lookup returns CDR1 MDHEN and CDR2 SYDVKM. V was cut by 6 bases and J by 2 bases, with 13 bases left in between.

The V call is TRBV7-3, the J call TRBJ1-1; a weak D match, TRBD1 (6 bases). From germline, CDR1 is SGHTA and CDR2 FQGTGA. The CDR3 is made up of 13 amino acids. Trimming removed 3 bases from V and 8 bases from J, with 13 bases in between. The CDR3 region has the DNA TGTGCCAGCAGCTTTAACAGGGCTGGGGAAGCTTTCTTT. Its translation: CASSFNRAGEAFF.

The rearrangement uses TRBV11-2 and TRBJ1-1, with 10 nucleotides matching TRBD1. This CDR3 region has 19 residues. CDR1 is SGHAT, CDR2 FQNNGV, per germline. J gave up 2 bases and V 5 bases, and 17 bases lay outside the gene matches. The DNA for the CDR3 is TGTGCCAGCAGCCGCCCAGCCGGGACAGGGGCTGCCGGAAACACTGAAGCTTTCTTT. Residues: CASSRPAGTGAAGNTEAFF. Complete variable domain (other parts from reference TRBV11-2 and TRBJ1-1): EAGVAQSPRYKIIEKRQSVAFWCNPISGHATLYWYQQILGQGPKLLIQFQNNGVVDDSQLPKDRFSAERLKGVDSTLKIQPAKLEDSAVYLCASSRPAGTGAAGNTEAFFGQGTRLTVV.

The V call is TRBV7-2, the J call TRBJ2-2; 8 bases are a match to TRBD1. Germline assignment: CDR1 SGHTA and CDR2 FQGNSA. J was trimmed by 4 bases and V by 5 bases; bases with no gene match: 18. The CDR3 sequence is 19 residues long. This CDR3 reads CASSLTTGANKLGTGELFF. As DNA, the CDR3 is TGTGCCAGCAGCCTCACGACAGGGGCGAATAAGTTAGGCACCGGGGAGCTGTTTTTT. The full variable domain, completed using reference TRBV7-2 and TRBJ2-2, is GAGVSQSPSNKVTEKGKDVELRCDPISGHTALYWYRQSLGQGLEFLIYFQGNSAPDKSGLPSDRFSAERTGGSVSTLTIQRTQQEDSAVYLCASSLTTGANKLGTGELFFGEGSRLTVL.

This chain uses TRBV5-1 with TRBJ2-7; unclear D gene. Germline V lookup: CDR1 SGHRS, CDR2 YFSETQ. Trimming left V 1 base short and J 2 bases short, with 10 bases between. The length of the CDR3 is 14 residues. CDR3 sequence: CASSLQATTYEQYF. The CDR3, as DNA: TGCGCCAGCAGCTTGCAGGCTACCACCTACGAGCAGTACTTC. The full variable domain, rest sourced from reference TRBV5-1 and TRBJ2-7, is KAGVTQTPRYLIKTRGQQVTLSCSPISGHRSVSWYQQTPGQGLQFLFEYFSETQRNKGNFPGRFSGRQFSNSRSEMNVSTLELGDSALYLCASSLQATTYEQYFGPGTRLTVT.

To note about this clone: At one of its ends the junction is not consistent with the germline gene, which may arise from a read error. This chain links TRBV12-3 or TRBV12-4 with TRBJ2-7, with D tentatively TRBD1 (5 bases). CDR3 size: 8 residues. CDR3 protein: CASSYRLF. For the CDR3, the DNA is TGTGCCAGCAGTTACAGGCTCTTC.

This clone was counted a few times. The chain carries TRBV12-3 or TRBV12-4 and TRBJ1-5; D unresolved. Trimming cost V 6 bases and J 6 bases, with 9 bases left between them. There are 12 residues in the CDR3. CDR3 sequence: CASSATRQPQHF. CDR3 nucleotides: TGTGCCAGCAGCGCAACGCGTCAGCCCCAGCATTTT.